By its share, the clone carrying this TCR beta chain is medium-sized. No antigen is known for it. The data were produced by immunoSEQ multiplex PCR, yet TCRdb's version contains in-frame clones alone and is incomplete. The top ten hold about 12% of the sample, which has 3,500 to 4,500 clones, about a quarter seen once. The source of the sample is a study of T cells in localized non-small cell lung cancer. Findings of the study overall: There was higher T cell clonality in uninvolved adjacent lung than in tumor, and it was highest there. Greater blood T cell density accompanied longer overall survival. Appearance in adjacent lung was seen for a median 57 of the top 100 tumor clones.

The CDR3 is made up of 14 amino acids. The germline gives CDR1 MNHGY, CDR2 SAAAGT. V lost 7 bases, J lost 4 bases, and 13 bases lay in between. The sample was lung tumor tissue, taken before any cancer treatment. The TCR originated in a man between 40 and 70 years old with stage II lung adenocarcinoma. The V call is TRBV6-8, the J call TRBJ2-2; D is uncertain. CDR3 sequence reads: CASNRRNCTGELFF. Written as DNA, the CDR3 is TGTGCCAGCAATAGACGTAATTGCACCGGGGAGCTGTTTTTT.